What follows describes a single T cell receptor (beta chain). Its matching antigen is unknown. The sample comes from a study of read filtering for tumor transcriptome and immune sequencing. Looking at the study overall: The cohort had some 17 men and 14 women aged roughly 47 to 85, mean about 68 years.

Whole-study results and caveats: Even smaller IR-seq throughput identified most shared clonotypes.

Molecular barcoded adaptors covering alpha/delta and beta/gamma chains were used on around 370 ng RNA. TCRdb used MiXCR to reprocess the reads, holding one entry per CDR3 protein. The table includes more than 70,000 distinct CDR3 sequences, roughly 21% detected once. The CDR3 contains 17 residues. The ends lost 5 bases at V and 4 bases at J; junction bases unmatched: 14. V and J are TRBV12-3 or TRBV12-4 and TRBJ1-5; 7 positions agree with TRBD1. The receptor was isolated from a donor aged 40 or older with multiple myeloma. The sequenced sample consisted of a population of CD138-negative cells sorted from bone marrow. CDR3 loop: CASSRRGTGAGNQPQHF. DNA of the CDR3: TGTGCCAGCAGTAGACGGGGAACAGGGGCGGGAAATCAGCCCCAGCATTTT.